The clone carrying this T cell receptor beta chain was picked up a small number of times. As yet, its antigen is unknown. The sample originates from a study of T cell responses to AZD1222 COVID-19 vaccine. Notes on the study in general: The CD4 TCRs associated with vaccination extended across spike and predominated at 160-218 and 743-854. At study baseline, merely a handful of AZD1222 recipients were seropositive.

Assay used: immunoSEQ multiplex PCR; TCRdb lists only in-frame clones, some missing. The sample holds 100,000 to 150,000 clones; 80% to 90% are singletons and the top ten take under 9%. Germline V CDR1 and CDR2: SGHRS, YFSETQ. The CDR3 sequence is 14 residues long. Trimming shortened V by 0 bases and J by 4 bases, and 9 bases separated the two germline ends. The chain uses TRBV5-1 and TRBJ2-3; D is perhaps TRBD1 (5 bases). Material: peripheral blood, obtained on day 0 of AZD1222 vaccination. This TCR derives from an adult in good health. The CDR3 nucleotides are TGCGCCAGCAGCTTGGTACCAGGGCCAGATACGCAGTATTTT. Translating gives CASSLVPGPDTQYF. Based on the CDR3 plus reference TRBV5-1 and TRBJ2-3, the full variable domain is KAGVTQTPRYLIKTRGQQVTLSCSPISGHRSVSWYQQTPGQGLQFLFEYFSETQRNKGNFPGRFSGRQFSNSRSEMNVSTLELGDSALYLCASSLVPGPDTQYFGPGTRLTVL.